Sequencing of this TCR beta chain was carried out in a study of blood T cell repertoires in COVID-19. For the study at large: Material from acute and convalescent COVID-19 was sourced from the United States, Italy and Spain.

Authors' processing steps: Reference gene primer amplification in the assay estimated nucleated cell counts. TCRdb's copy holds only in-frame clones and misses some; the assay was immunoSEQ multiplex PCR. The DNA gave D and trimming, while V, J and clone size come from that table. The table includes fewer than 350,000 clones, around 88% detected once. CDR3 length: 15 amino acids. Trimming left V 0 bases short and J 0 bases short, with 9 bases between. Germline V gene sequence: CDR1 SGDLS, CDR2 YYNGEE. The sequence derives from a woman aged 40 to 55 who had recovered from COVID-19. The material sequenced was PBMCs or T cells enriched from blood (not recorded which). This sequence joins TRBV9 and TRBJ1-1; no reliable D call. CDR3 bases: TGTGCCAGCAGCGTAGGGTCGAACTTGAACACTGAAGCTTTCTTT. As protein: CASSVGSNLNTEAFF.